These T cell receptor beta chains were read from a single sample in a study of early T cells in non-severe SARS-CoV-2 infection. TCRdb re-derived calls from the 5' RACE reads in MiXCR, one entry per CDR3 protein. Of about 50,000 distinct CDR3 sequences listed, over 7% were seen once; the top ten hold approximately 4.6%. Sequenced input: whole blood. The receptors were gathered from an adult who was a healthcare worker with PCR-confirmed SARS-CoV-2 infection or an uninfected control (not recorded which). CDR3s include the opening cysteine and the closing phenylalanine or tryptophan. D genes are given only for firm matches. Only some rows state a clone size, as once, few, many or a class for expanded clones.

v_call	j_call	d_call	clone_size	cdr3_aa	cdr3_nt
TRBV11-2	TRBJ2-3	NA	NA	CASSPSAQNTDTQYF	TGTGCCAGCAGCCCCTCCGCGCAGAACACAGATACGCAGTATTTT
TRBV29-1	TRBJ2-2	NA	NA	CSVLTGSRSGELFF	TGCAGCGTTTTGACAGGAAGCCGCTCCGGGGAGCTGTTTTTT
TRBV28	TRBJ2-3	NA	few	CASSSTGAGSSTDTQYF	TGTGCCAGCAGCTCCACCGGGGCGGGGTCTAGCACAGATACGCAGTATTTT
TRBV25-1	TRBJ1-1	NA	few	CASSGEGTEAFF	TGTGCCAGCAGTGGGGAAGGGACTGAAGCTTTCTTT
TRBV20-1	TRBJ1-2	NA	few	CSARDDSIYGYTF	TGCAGTGCTAGAGACGACAGTATCTATGGCTACACCTTC
TRBV3-1	TRBJ1-2	NA	few	CASSPRGYGYTF	TGTGCCAGCAGCCCTAGAGGATATGGCTACACCTTC
TRBV5-5	TRBJ2-1	NA	few	CASSLVTSELNEQFF	TGTGCCAGCAGCTTGGTGACTAGTGAATTAAATGAGCAGTTCTTC
TRBV28	TRBJ2-1	TRBD2	few	CASSTTLAGAYNEQFF	TGTGCCAGCAGTACGACCCTAGCGGGAGCCTACAATGAGCAGTTCTTC
TRBV2	TRBJ2-1	NA	few	CASSVALGQFF	TGTGCCAGCAGCGTGGCCCTGGGGCAGTTCTTC
TRBV6-1	TRBJ2-1	NA	NA	CASIGSRRVRNEQFF	TGTGCCAGCATAGGGAGCCGACGGGTCCGCAATGAGCAGTTCTTC
TRBV18	TRBJ2-1	NA	many	CASSPSSADYNEQFF	TGTGCCAGCTCACCGTCCTCCGCGGATTACAATGAGCAGTTCTTC
TRBV4-1	TRBJ2-1	NA	NA	CASSRSPGFIALSSYNEQFF	TGCGCCAGCAGCCGAAGTCCCGGCTTCATAGCCCTAAGCTCCTACAATGAGCAGTTCTTC
TRBV29-1	TRBJ2-7	NA	many	CSVEGTATYEQYF	TGCAGCGTTGAAGGGACCGCTACCTACGAGCAGTACTTC
TRBV9	TRBJ2-1	NA	many	CASSLIGTSNEQFF	TGTGCCAGCAGCTTGATTGGGACCAGCAATGAGCAGTTCTTC
TRBV3-1	TRBJ2-7	NA	NA	CASSAGRGPSRYEQYF	TGTGCCAGCAGTGCAGGGCGAGGTCCCTCCCGCTACGAGCAGTACTTC
TRBV5-1	TRBJ2-7	TRBD1	NA	CASSSNPGQGVEQYF	TGCGCCAGCAGCTCAAACCCGGGACAGGGGGTCGAGCAGTACTTC
TRBV11-2	TRBJ2-7	TRBD1	many	CASSSTTGEGGEQYF	TGTGCCAGCAGCTCGACGACAGGGGAAGGAGGGGAGCAGTACTTC
TRBV11-3	TRBJ2-7	NA	NA	CASSVRGSSYEQYF	TGTGCCAGCAGCGTTAGAGGCAGCTCCTACGAGCAGTACTTC
TRBV29-1	TRBJ2-3	TRBD2	NA	CSVGSSGGAFRITDTQYF	TGCAGCGTTGGAAGTAGCGGGGGGGCGTTTCGTATCACAGATACGCAGTATTTT
TRBV27	TRBJ2-3	NA	few	CASSRVDTDTQYF	TGTGCCAGCAGTCGTGTAGACACAGATACGCAGTATTTT
TRBV7-2	TRBJ2-5	NA	few	CASSLDRSAVETQYF	TGTGCCAGCAGCTTGGACCGGTCGGCGGTAGAGACCCAGTACTTC
TRBV3-1	TRBJ1-1	NA	NA	CASSPPWEGPTEAFF	TGTGCCAGCAGCCCCCCCTGGGAGGGACCCACTGAAGCTTTCTTT
TRBV6-5	TRBJ1-6	TRBD1	NA	CASSYMTGFSPLHF	TGTGCCAGCAGTTACATGACAGGGTTTTCACCCCTCCACTTT
TRBV7-9	TRBJ2-7	NA	few	CASSFQGTYEQYF	TGTGCCAGCAGCTTTCAGGGAACCTACGAGCAGTACTTC
TRBV12-3/TRBV12-4	TRBJ1-2	NA	NA	CASSSLRILDGYTF	TGTGCCAGCAGTTCGCTACGGATCCTGGATGGCTACACCTTC
TRBV4-2	TRBJ2-1	NA	few	CASSQVFQGRDEQFF	TGTGCCAGCAGCCAAGTTTTCCAGGGCAGGGATGAGCAGTTCTTC
TRBV3-1	TRBJ1-6	TRBD1	many	CASSQWRGQGNSPLHF	TGTGCCAGCAGCCAATGGAGGGGACAGGGGAATTCACCCCTCCACTTT
TRBV10-3	TRBJ2-5	NA	NA	CATLSETKETQYF	TGTGCCACCCTCTCGGAGACCAAGGAGACCCAGTACTTC
TRBV7-6	TRBJ1-2	NA	few	CASSRRVVDGYTF	TGTGCCAGCAGCCGCAGGGTAGTGGATGGCTACACCTTC
TRBV5-1	TRBJ1-1	TRBD1	few	CASSRGQTGGRTEAFF	TGCGCCAGCAGCCGAGGCCAGACAGGGGGAAGGACTGAAGCTTTCTTT
TRBV20-1	TRBJ2-2	NA	many	CSARSLNTGELFF	TGCAGTGCTAGAAGCCTGAACACCGGGGAGCTGTTTTTT
TRBV12-3/TRBV12-4	TRBJ2-7	NA	many	CASSLSRDTSYEQYF	TGTGCCAGCAGTTTAAGTCGGGACACCTCCTACGAGCAGTACTTC
TRBV29-1	TRBJ2-7	NA	many	CSVLPSPDRDEQYF	TGCAGCGTTTTGCCTTCGCCTGACCGAGACGAGCAGTACTTC
TRBV2	TRBJ2-2	NA	few	CASSSQATNTGELFF	TGTGCCAGCAGTTCGCAGGCTACGAACACCGGGGAGCTGTTTTTT
TRBV20-1	TRBJ1-2	TRBD1	NA	CSADDRAYGYTF	TGCAGTGCTGATGACAGGGCTTATGGCTACACCTTC
TRBV5-1	TRBJ2-1	TRBD2	few	CASSSQAGGSYNEQFF	TGCGCCAGCAGCAGTCAAGCGGGGGGGTCATACAATGAGCAGTTCTTC
TRBV7-9	TRBJ2-5	TRBD2	few	CATIEGGPETQYF	TGTGCCACTATCGAGGGAGGGCCAGAGACCCAGTACTTC
TRBV10-3	TRBJ2-3	TRBD2	NA	CAISSTSGSTDTQYF	TGTGCCATCAGTTCTACTAGCGGTAGCACAGATACGCAGTATTTT
TRBV6-6	TRBJ2-6	TRBD2	NA	CASSSGQGGAGANVLTF	TGTGCCAGCAGCTCGGGTCAGGGAGGGGCTGGGGCCAACGTCCTGACTTTC
TRBV5-6	TRBJ1-6	TRBD1	NA	CASSQSPRQGVTYNSPLHF	TGTGCCAGCAGCCAATCGCCGAGACAGGGTGTGACCTATAATTCACCCCTCCACTTT
TRBV7-9	TRBJ2-2	TRBD2	few	CASSFSLAGGNTGELFF	TGTGCCAGCAGCTTTTCCCTAGCGGGAGGAAACACCGGGGAGCTGTTTTTT
TRBV7-3	TRBJ2-3	NA	NA	CASSRAGSPDTQYF	TGTGCCAGCAGCCGCGCGGGGTCCCCAGATACGCAGTATTTT
TRBV28	TRBJ2-1	NA	NA	CASSLPHLDEQFF	TGTGCCAGCAGTTTACCCCATCTGGATGAGCAGTTCTTC
TRBV25-1	TRBJ2-7	NA	few	CASSEPGGSSYEQYF	TGTGCCAGCAGTGAACCGGGGGGCTCCTCCTACGAGCAGTACTTC
TRBV6-2/TRBV6-3	TRBJ1-1	NA	many	CASSFNRPSEAFF	TGTGCCAGCAGTTTCAACCGTCCGTCTGAAGCTTTCTTT
TRBV20-1	TRBJ2-1	NA	many	CSASGIHNEQFF	TGCAGTGCCTCAGGTATCCACAATGAGCAGTTCTTC
TRBV4-1	TRBJ1-1	TRBD1	NA	CASSQGTGQGVFADTEAFF	TGCGCCAGCAGCCAAGGGACTGGACAGGGTGTGTTTGCGGACACTGAAGCTTTCTTT
TRBV5-1	TRBJ2-7	NA	many	CASQAGTPGRSYEQYF	TGCGCCAGTCAGGCGGGCACACCCGGTAGATCCTACGAGCAGTACTTC
TRBV11-2	TRBJ1-1	NA	NA	CASSSMMGRMNTEAFF	TGTGCCAGCAGCTCGATGATGGGGAGAATGAACACTGAAGCTTTCTTT
TRBV21-1	TRBJ2-7	NA	NA	CASIGQYEQYF	TGTGCCAGCATTGGGCAATACGAGCAGTACTTC
TRBV28	TRBJ2-5	TRBD1	few	CASTPLAPTGQQETQYF	TGTGCCAGCACTCCACTCGCCCCAACGGGACAGCAAGAGACCCAGTACTTC
TRBV19	TRBJ2-1	NA	NA	CATRDSPYNEQFF	TGTGCCACGAGAGACAGTCCCTACAATGAGCAGTTCTTC
TRBV12-3/TRBV12-4	TRBJ2-2	NA	few	CASSPLGGGELFF	TGTGCCAGCAGCCCCCTCGGTGGCGGGGAGCTGTTTTTT